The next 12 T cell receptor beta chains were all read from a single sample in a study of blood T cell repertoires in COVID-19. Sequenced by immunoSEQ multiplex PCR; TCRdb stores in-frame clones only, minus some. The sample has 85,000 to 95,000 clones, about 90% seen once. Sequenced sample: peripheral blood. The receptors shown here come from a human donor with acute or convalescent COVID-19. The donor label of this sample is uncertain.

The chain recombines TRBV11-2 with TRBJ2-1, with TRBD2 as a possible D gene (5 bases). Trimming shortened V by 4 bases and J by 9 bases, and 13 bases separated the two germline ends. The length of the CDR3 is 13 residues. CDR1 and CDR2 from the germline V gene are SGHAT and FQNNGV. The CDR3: CASSSGKGGEQFF. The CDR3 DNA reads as TGTGCCAGCAGCTCCGGGAAGGGCGGTGAGCAGTTCTTC.

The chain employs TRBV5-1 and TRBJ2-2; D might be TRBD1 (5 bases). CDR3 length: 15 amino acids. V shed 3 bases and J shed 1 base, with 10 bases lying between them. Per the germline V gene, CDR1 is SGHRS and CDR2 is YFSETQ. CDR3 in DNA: TGCGCCAGCAGCTATGAAACAGGGAACACCGGGGAGCTGTTTTTT. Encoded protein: CASSYETGNTGELFF.

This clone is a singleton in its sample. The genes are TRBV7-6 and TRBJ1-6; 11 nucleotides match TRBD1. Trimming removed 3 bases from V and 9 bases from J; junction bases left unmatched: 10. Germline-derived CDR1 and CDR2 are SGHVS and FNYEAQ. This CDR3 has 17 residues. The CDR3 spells CASSFQRAGQGGSPLHF. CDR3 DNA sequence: TGTGCCAGCAGCTTCCAGAGGGCGGGACAGGGGGGTTCACCCCTCCACTTT.

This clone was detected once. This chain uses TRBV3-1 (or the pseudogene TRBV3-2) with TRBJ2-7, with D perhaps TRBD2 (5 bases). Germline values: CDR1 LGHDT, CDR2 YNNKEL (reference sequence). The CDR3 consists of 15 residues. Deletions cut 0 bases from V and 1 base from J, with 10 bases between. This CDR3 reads CASSQEGLGSYEQYF. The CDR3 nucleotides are TGTGCCAGCAGCCAAGAAGGACTCGGGTCCTACGAGCAGTACTTC.

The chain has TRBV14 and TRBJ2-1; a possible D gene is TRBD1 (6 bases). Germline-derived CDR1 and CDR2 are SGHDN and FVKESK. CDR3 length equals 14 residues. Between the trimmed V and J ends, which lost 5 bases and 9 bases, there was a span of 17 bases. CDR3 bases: TGTGCCAGCAGCGACCGTCGGACAGATGGTGAGCAGTTCTTC. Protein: CASSDRRTDGEQFF.

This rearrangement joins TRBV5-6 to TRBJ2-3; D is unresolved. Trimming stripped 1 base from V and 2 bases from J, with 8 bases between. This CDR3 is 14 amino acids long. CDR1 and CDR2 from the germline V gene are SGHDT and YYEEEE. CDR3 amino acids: CASSLLTPTDTQYF. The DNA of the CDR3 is TGTGCCAGCAGCTTGCTAACTCCCACAGATACGCAGTATTTT.

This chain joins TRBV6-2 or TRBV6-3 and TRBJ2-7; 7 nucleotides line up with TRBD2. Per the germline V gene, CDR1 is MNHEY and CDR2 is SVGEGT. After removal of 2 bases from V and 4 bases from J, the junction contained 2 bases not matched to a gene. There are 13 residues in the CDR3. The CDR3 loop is CASSYLGGYEQYF. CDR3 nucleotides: TGTGCCAGCAGTTACCTCGGGGGGTACGAGCAGTACTTC.

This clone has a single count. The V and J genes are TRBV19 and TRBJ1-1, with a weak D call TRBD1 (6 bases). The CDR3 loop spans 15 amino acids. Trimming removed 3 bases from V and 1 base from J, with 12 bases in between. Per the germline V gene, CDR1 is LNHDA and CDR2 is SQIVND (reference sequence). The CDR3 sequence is CASSILGTTNTEAFF. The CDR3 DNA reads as TGTGCCAGTAGTATCCTCGGGACAACGAACACTGAAGCTTTCTTT. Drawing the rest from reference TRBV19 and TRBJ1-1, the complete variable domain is DGGITQSPKYLFRKEGQNVTLSCEQNLNHDAMYWYRQDPGQGLRLIYYSQIVNDFQKGDIAEGYSVSREKKESFPLTVTSAQKNPTAFYLCASSILGTTNTEAFFGQGTRLTVV.

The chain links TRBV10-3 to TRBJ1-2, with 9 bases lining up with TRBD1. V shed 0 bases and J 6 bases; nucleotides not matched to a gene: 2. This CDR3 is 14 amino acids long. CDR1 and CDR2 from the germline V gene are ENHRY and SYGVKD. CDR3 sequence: CAISESGTGNGYTF. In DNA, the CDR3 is TGTGCCATCAGTGAGTCAGGGACAGGGAATGGCTACACCTTC.

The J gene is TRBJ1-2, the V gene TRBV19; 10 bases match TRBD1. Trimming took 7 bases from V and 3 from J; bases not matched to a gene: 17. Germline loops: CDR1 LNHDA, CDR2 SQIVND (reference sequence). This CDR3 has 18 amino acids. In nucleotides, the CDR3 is TGTGCCAGTACCCCCGACAGGGGGCTCGGGAGGGTCCACTATGGCTACACCTTC. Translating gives CASTPDRGLGRVHYGYTF.

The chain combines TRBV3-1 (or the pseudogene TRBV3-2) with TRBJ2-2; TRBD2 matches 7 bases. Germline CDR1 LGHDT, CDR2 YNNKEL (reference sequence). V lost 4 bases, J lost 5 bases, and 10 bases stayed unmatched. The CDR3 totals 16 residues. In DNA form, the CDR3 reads TGTGCCAGCAGCCCTAAGGGCGGGGGTTGGACCGGGGAGCTGTTTTTT. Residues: CASSPKGGGWTGELFF.

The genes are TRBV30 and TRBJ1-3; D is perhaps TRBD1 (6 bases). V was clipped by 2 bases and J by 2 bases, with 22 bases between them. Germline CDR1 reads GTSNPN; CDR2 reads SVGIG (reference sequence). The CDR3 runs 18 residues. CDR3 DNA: TGTGCCTGGAGTCCCCCCCGTGCGCCAGGGGCTGCTGGAAACACCATATATTTT. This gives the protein CAWSPPRAPGAAGNTIYF.